These T cell receptor beta chains were read from a single sample in a study of radiotherapy plus CTLA-4 blockade in lung cancer. The assay was immunoSEQ multiplex PCR, and TCRdb's table has in-frame clones only and misses some. The sample has approximately 83,000 clones; over 70% are singletons. The sequences come from peripheral blood, collected from a patient treated with radiotherapy plus ipilimumab. The receptors derive from a human donor with non-small cell lung cancer who had a partial response to radiotherapy plus ipilimumab. Some clones in this sample may be carry-over from other donors' samples. Both conserved end residues are part of each CDR3. Fields, in order: D gene, V gene, J gene, clone size, CDR3 DNA, CDR3 protein. D genes are given only for firm matches. Size is stated for part of the rows, as once, few or many counts, or as a class when the clone is expanded.

TRBD2	TRBV7-2	TRBJ2-1	-	TGTGCCAGCAGCTTAGTATTTAGCGGGGGGAACAATGAGCAGTTCTTC	CASSLVFSGGNNEQFF
TRBD2	TRBV6-1	TRBJ2-7	-	TGTGCCAGCAGTGAATCTTGGGTTACTAGCGGCTCCTACGAGCAGTACTTC	CASSESWVTSGSYEQYF
TRBD1	TRBV27	TRBJ2-7	-	TGTGCCAGCAGTTCGAGCCCGGGACAGGGCGCGTACGAGCAGTACTTC	CASSSSPGQGAYEQYF
-	TRBV18	TRBJ2-6	-	TGTGCCAGCTCACCGGTAGGACAGTCCGGGGCCAACGTCCTGACTTTC	CASSPVGQSGANVLTF
TRBD2	TRBV28	TRBJ2-3	once	TGTGCCAGCATCCAATCGGGACTAGCGGGAGGTCGGACAGATACGCAGTATTTT	CASIQSGLAGGRTDTQYF
-	TRBV6-5	TRBJ1-2	-	TGTGCCAGCAGAAACTCCGGGACAAGTGGCGGCTACACCTTC	CASRNSGTSGGYTF
TRBD1	TRBV2	TRBJ1-1	-	TGTGCCAGCAGTGAGCTAAGACAGGGAAACACTGAAGCTTTCTTT	CASSELRQGNTEAFF
-	TRBV7-2	TRBJ2-3	-	TGTGCCAGCAGCTTAGCGGTTCTAGCAGGATTAGATACGCAGTATTTT	CASSLAVLAGLDTQYF
TRBD2	TRBV7-6	TRBJ2-7	-	TGTGCCAGCAGGGCACTAGCGGTTAACTCCTACGAGCAGTACTTC	CASRALAVNSYEQYF
-	TRBV7-8	TRBJ1-5	-	TGTGCCAGCAGCTTAATCCCAGGACACAATCAGCCCCAGCATTTT	CASSLIPGHNQPQHF